These 9 T cell receptor beta chains share one sample of origin, sequenced in a study of control samples from healthy donors and cancer patients. Method: immunoSEQ multiplex PCR; TCRdb's copy keeps in-frame clones and lacks some. The repertoire holds about 410,000 clones, about 93% seen once, with over 5.5% in the top ten. The specimen sequenced was PBMCs. The origin of the receptors is a man aged 35 to 55 with head and neck cancer.

The V and J genes are TRBV5-6 and TRBJ2-7, with D possibly being TRBD1 (6 bases). Germline values: CDR1 SGHDT, CDR2 YYEEEE. This CDR3 has 15 amino acids. Deletions cut 3 bases from V and 6 bases from J, with 19 bases between. CDR3 sequence: CASSYIAPDRAEQYF. In DNA, the CDR3 is TGTGCCAGCAGCTACATAGCTCCGGACAGAGCCGAGCAGTACTTC.

The chain uses TRBV29-1 and TRBJ2-5; possibly TRBD1 for D (6 bases). The CDR3 extends over 14 amino acids. V lost 6 bases, J lost 7 bases, and 21 bases lay in between. Looked up from germline, CDR1 is SQVTM and CDR2 is ANQGSEA. The CDR3 sequence is CSVGVGAGEGTQYF. DNA for the CDR3: TGCAGCGTAGGTGTCGGGGCAGGGGAAGGGACCCAGTACTTC.

This rearrangement joins TRBV7-2 to TRBJ2-2, with D possibly being TRBD2 (5 bases). The CDR3 has 17 amino acids. Germline-derived CDR1 and CDR2 are SGHTA and FQGNSA. Trimming cost V 1 base and J 2 bases, with 14 bases left between them. The CDR3 DNA follows: TGTGCCAGCAGCTTAGGCCAGAGTGGACTTAACACCGGGGAGCTGTTTTTT. It codes for CASSLGQSGLNTGELFF. Drawing the rest from reference TRBV7-2 and TRBJ2-2, the complete variable domain is GAGVSQSPSNKVTEKGKDVELRCDPISGHTALYWYRQSLGQGLEFLIYFQGNSAPDKSGLPSDRFSAERTGGSVSTLTIQRTQQEDSAVYLCASSLGQSGLNTGELFFGEGSRLTVL.

The V call is TRBV25-1, the J call TRBJ2-5; 9 bases are a match to TRBD1. This CDR3 spans 15 amino acids. Germline V gene lookup returns CDR1 MGHDK and CDR2 SYGVNS. The junction had 8 bases not matched to a gene; V was cut back by 4 bases and J by 5 bases. This chain's CDR3 is CASSALGTGQETQYF. The CDR3 DNA reads TGTGCCAGCAGTGCCCTCGGGACAGGGCAGGAGACCCAGTACTTC.

The rearrangement joins TRBV2 to TRBJ1-3, with D possibly being TRBD1 (5 bases). In germline, CDR1 is SNHLY, CDR2 FYNNEI. The CDR3 totals 17 residues. V was shortened by 8 bases and J by 0 bases, with 20 bases between the two germline ends. For the CDR3, the DNA is TGTGCCAGCGGCCGTACCAGTTGGGGGAGCTCTGGAAACACCATATATTTT. Encoded protein: CASGRTSWGSSGNTIYF.

The chain is built from TRBV6-5 and TRBJ2-7; D may be TRBD2 (6 bases). V lost 2 bases to trimming and J lost 0 bases, with 8 bases between them. The CDR3 runs to 14 residues. Germline V gene sequence: CDR1 MNHEY, CDR2 SVGAGI. The CDR3 region has the DNA TGTGCCAGCAGTTACGGAGGGGACTCCTACGAGCAGTACTTC. Its translation is CASSYGGDSYEQYF.

The J gene is TRBJ2-1, the V gene TRBV7-3; tentatively, D is TRBD2 (6 bases). V was pared by 1 base and J by 6 bases, with 13 bases between. The CDR3 runs to 15 residues. CDR1 is SGHTA and CDR2 is FQGTGA in the germline V gene. DNA of the CDR3: TGTGCCAGCAGCTTAATGGAGGGAGTAGGCAATGAGCAGTTCTTC. This translates into CASSLMEGVGNEQFF.

The genes are TRBV6-2 or TRBV6-3 and TRBJ2-1; TRBD1 matches 8 bases. CDR3 size: 14 residues. The junction had 4 bases not matched to a gene; V was cut back by 0 bases and J by 9 bases. The germline V gene has CDR1 MNHEY and CDR2 SVGEGT. CDR3 DNA sequence: TGTGCCAGCAGTTACTCGAGGCAGGGGGCTGAGCAGTTCTTC. It yields the protein CASSYSRQGAEQFF.

The gene calls are TRBV9 and TRBJ1-6, with D hard to call. The CDR3 is made up of 13 amino acids. The V end lost 4 bases, the J end lost 5 bases, and 7 bases lay between the germline ends. Germline V gene lookup returns CDR1 SGDLS and CDR2 YYNGEE. As DNA, the CDR3 is TGTGCCAGCAGCTTGGGAGATAATTCACCCCTCCACTTT. Its translation: CASSLGDNSPLHF.